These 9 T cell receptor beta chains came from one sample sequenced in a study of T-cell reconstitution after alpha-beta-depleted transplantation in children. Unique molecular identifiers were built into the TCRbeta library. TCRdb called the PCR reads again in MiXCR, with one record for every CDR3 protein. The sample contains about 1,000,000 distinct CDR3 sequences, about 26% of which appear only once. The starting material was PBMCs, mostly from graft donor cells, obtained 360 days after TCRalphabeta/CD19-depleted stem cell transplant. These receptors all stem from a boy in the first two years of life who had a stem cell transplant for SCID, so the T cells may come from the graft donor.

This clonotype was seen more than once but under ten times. CDR3 amino acids: CASSWIPAEETQYF. The CDR3 DNA follows: TGTGCCAGCAGTTGGATCCCGGCGGAGGAGACCCAGTACTTC. The chain couples TRBV5-4 to TRBJ2-5; unclear D gene. Germline lookup yields CDR1 SGHNT and CDR2 YYREEE (reference sequence). This CDR3 spans 14 amino acids. V shed 5 bases and J shed 5 bases, with 16 bases lying between them.

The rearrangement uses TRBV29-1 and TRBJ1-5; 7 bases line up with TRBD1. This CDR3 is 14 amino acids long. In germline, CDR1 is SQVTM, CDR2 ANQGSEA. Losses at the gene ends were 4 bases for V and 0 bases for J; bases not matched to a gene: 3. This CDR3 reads CSVGTGHSNQPQHF. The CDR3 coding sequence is TGCAGCGTTGGGACAGGACATAGCAATCAGCCCCAGCATTTT.

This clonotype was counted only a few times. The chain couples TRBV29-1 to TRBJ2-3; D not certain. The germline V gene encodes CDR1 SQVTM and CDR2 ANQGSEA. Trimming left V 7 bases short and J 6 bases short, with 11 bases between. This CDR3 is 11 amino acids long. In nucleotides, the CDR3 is TGCAGCGCCAAACCAGTGGATACGCAGTATTTT. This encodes CSAKPVDTQYF.

CDR3 DNA: TGTGCCAGCAGCTTAACCCTAGCGGGGGAGGTATACGGGGAGCAGTTCTTC. This translates into CASSLTLAGEVYGEQFF. The chain uses TRBV7-6 and TRBJ2-1, with 10 bases identical to TRBD2. V gave up 2 bases and J gave up 10 bases; unmatched junction bases: 14. CDR1 is SGHVS and CDR2 is FNYEAQ in the germline V gene. The CDR3 has 17 residues. Combining the CDR3 with reference TRBV7-6 and TRBJ2-1 gives the whole variable domain GAGVSQSPRYKVTKRGQDVALRCDPISGHVSLYWYRQALGQGPEFLTYFNYEAQQDKSGLPNDRFSAERPEGSISTLTIQRTEQRDSAMYRCASSLTLAGEVYGEQFFGPGTRLTVL.

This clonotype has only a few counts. CDR3 nucleotides: TGCGCCAGCAGCCCGGACACGGGGGAGCGCGAGCAGTACTTC. Protein sequence: CASSPDTGEREQYF. The chain has TRBV4-3 and TRBJ2-7; perhaps TRBD2 as D (6 bases). The V end was cut by 4 bases, the J end by 6 bases, with 16 bases between. This CDR3 comprises 14 residues. Germline CDR1 reads LGHNA; CDR2 reads YSLEER.

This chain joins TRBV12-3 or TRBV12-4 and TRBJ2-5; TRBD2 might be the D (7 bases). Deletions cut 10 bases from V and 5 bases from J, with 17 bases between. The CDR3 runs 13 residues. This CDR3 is CATTWGRGETQYF. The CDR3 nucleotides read TGTGCCACCACATGGGGGCGGGGGGAGACCCAGTACTTC.

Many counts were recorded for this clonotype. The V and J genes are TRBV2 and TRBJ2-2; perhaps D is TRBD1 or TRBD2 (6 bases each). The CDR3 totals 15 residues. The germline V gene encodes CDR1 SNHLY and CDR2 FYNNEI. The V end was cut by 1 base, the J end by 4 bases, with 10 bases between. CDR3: CASSEVGGGTGELFF. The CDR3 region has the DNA TGTGCCAGCAGTGAAGTGGGGGGCGGCACCGGGGAGCTGTTTTTT.

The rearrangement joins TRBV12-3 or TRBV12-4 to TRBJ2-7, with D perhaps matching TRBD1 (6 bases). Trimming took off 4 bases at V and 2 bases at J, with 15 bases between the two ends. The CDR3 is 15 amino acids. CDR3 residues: CASSYRRTATYEQYF. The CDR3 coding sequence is TGTGCCAGCAGTTACCGCCGGACAGCGACCTACGAGCAGTACTTC.

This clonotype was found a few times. CDR3 DNA sequence: TGTGCCAGCAGCTTGTTGGTCTACACCGGGGAGCTGTTTTTT. It translates to CASSLLVYTGELFF. The chain employs TRBV5-5 and TRBJ2-2; no clear D. The V gene's germline CDR1 is SGHKS and CDR2 YYEKEE (reference sequence). The V and J ends lost 1 base and 3 bases respectively, with 7 bases between them. The CDR3 consists of 14 residues.